The entry that follows covers one T cell receptor beta chain sequence. What it binds is unknown. This entry belongs to a study of T cell repertoires in cytomegalovirus infection. Study context: Both CMV infection and a matching HLA type were indicated by public TCR beta signatures.

Overall study results and limits: Public TCR beta family frequency separated CMV-and-HLA carriers, including in an independent cohort. CMV-specific TCR beta clonotypes restricted by HLA-C dominated the ex vivo response.

V lost 4 bases and J 2 bases, leaving 15 bases between the germline ends. The CDR3 runs 15 residues. Germline CDR1 reads SGHTA; CDR2 reads FQGNSA. TCRdb re-called the reads with MiXCR, one entry per CDR3 protein. The sample holds hundreds of thousands of distinct CDR3 sequences, about 40% seen once. The chain uses TRBV7-2 and TRBJ2-7, with D possibly TRBD1 on 6 matching bases. This TCR came from a human donor in good health (CMV status not recorded). Some clones in this sample may be carry-over from other donors' samples. Sequencing was performed on PBMCs. CDR3 DNA: TGTGCCAGCAGCTATACAGGGCAGGGCACCTACGAGCAGTACTTC. Translating it yields CASSYTGQGTYEQYF.